In its sample, the clone carrying this T cell receptor (beta chain) was seen once. These data originate in a study of blood T cell repertoires in COVID-19. Some clones are missing from TCRdb's copy, which holds only in-frame ones; the method was immunoSEQ multiplex PCR. The sample has approximately 200,000 clones; roughly nine tenths are singletons. The receptor's source is a man between 25 and 39 years old with acute or convalescent COVID-19. Input material: peripheral blood.

CDR3 amino acids: CASGTSGYEQYF. DNA of the CDR3: TGCGCCAGCGGGACTAGCGGGTACGAGCAGTACTTC. V gene TRBV5-1 combines with J gene TRBJ2-7; 12 positions match TRBD2. The V gene's germline CDR1 is SGHRS and CDR2 YFSETQ. After removal of 7 bases from V and 4 bases from J, the junction contained 0 bases not matched to a gene. The CDR3 extends over 12 amino acids. Drawing the rest from reference TRBV5-1 and TRBJ2-7, the complete variable domain is KAGVTQTPRYLIKTRGQQVTLSCSPISGHRSVSWYQQTPGQGLQFLFEYFSETQRNKGNFPGRFSGRQFSNSRSEMNVSTLELGDSALYLCASGTSGYEQYFGPGTRLTVT.